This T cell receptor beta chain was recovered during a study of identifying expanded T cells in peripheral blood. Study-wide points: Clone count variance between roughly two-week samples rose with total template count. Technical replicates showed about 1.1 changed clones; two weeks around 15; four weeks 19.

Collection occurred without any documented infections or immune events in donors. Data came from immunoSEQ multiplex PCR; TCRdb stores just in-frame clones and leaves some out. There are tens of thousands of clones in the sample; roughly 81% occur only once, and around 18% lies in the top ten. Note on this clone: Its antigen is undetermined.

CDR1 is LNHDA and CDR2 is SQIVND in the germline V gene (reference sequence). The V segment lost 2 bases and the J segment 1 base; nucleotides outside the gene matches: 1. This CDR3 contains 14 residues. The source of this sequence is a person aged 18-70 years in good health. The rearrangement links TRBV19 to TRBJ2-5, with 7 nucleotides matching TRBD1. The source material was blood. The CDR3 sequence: CASSINRGQETQYF. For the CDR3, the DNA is TGTGCCAGTAGTATAAACAGGGGCCAAGAGACCCAGTACTTC. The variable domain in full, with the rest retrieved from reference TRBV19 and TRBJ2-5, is DGGITQSPKYLFRKEGQNVTLSCEQNLNHDAMYWYRQDPGQGLRLIYYSQIVNDFQKGDIAEGYSVSREKKESFPLTVTSAQKNPTAFYLCASSINRGQETQYFGPGTRLLVL.